This note documents a single T cell receptor beta chain sequence. In the source study's methods: Using reference gene primer amplification, nucleated cell counts were estimated. The protocol was immunoSEQ multiplex PCR, while the TCRdb copy is restricted to in-frame clones and leaves out a portion. Clone size and the V and J calls come from that table; the DNA yielded D and trimming. Here the sample spans some 140,000 clones, about 75% being singletons. The germline CDR1 and CDR2 sequences are MDHEN and SYDVKM. With 6 bases clipped from V and 5 bases from J, the junction kept 0 bases outside the gene matches. The CDR3 has 11 residues. This record comes from a study of blood T cell repertoires in COVID-19. Study background: Acute and convalescent COVID-19 samples came from the United States, Italy and Spain.

V and J are TRBV28 and TRBJ2-7; 8 bases are shared with TRBD2. This sequence originates from a man older than 75 with acute or convalescent COVID-19. Material: peripheral blood. The CDR3 loop reads CASSGGDEQYF. The CDR3 coding sequence is TGTGCCAGCAGCGGGGGGGACGAGCAGTACTTC.